The 25 T cell receptor beta chains below were found in one sample sequenced in a study of shared clonotypes between healthy human individuals. Method: immunoSEQ multiplex PCR; TCRdb's copy keeps in-frame clones and lacks some. The data hold 2 million to 2.5 million clones, with 85% to 95% observed a single time. Sequenced material: naive CD4+ T cells from PBMCs. Subset reported: CD45RA+ positively selected. Receptor source: a man between 18 and 29 years old in good health. Some clones in this sample may be carry-over from other donors' samples.

V is TRBV7-7 and J is TRBJ2-2; 8 nucleotides agree with TRBD1. CDR1 and CDR2 from the germline V gene are SSHAT and FNYEAQ (reference sequence). J was trimmed by 3 bases and V by 1 base; bases with no gene match: 4. This CDR3 has 16 amino acids. The CDR3 loop reads CASSLGTGMDTGELFF. The CDR3 DNA sequence: TGTGCCAGCAGCTTAGGGACAGGGATGGACACCGGGGAGCTGTTTTTT.

This clone was observed a single time. The V gene is TRBV5-1, the J gene TRBJ2-2, with 9 bases aligning to TRBD2. CDR3 length: 16 amino acids. V shed 4 bases, J shed 1 base, and the junction held 5 bases outside the gene matches. CDR1 is SGHRS, CDR2 YFSETQ, per germline. The CDR3 nucleotides read TGCGCCAGCAGCCACCGGACTAGCGAGAACACCGGGGAGCTGTTTTTT. Translating it yields CASSHRTSENTGELFF.

The chain is built from TRBV29-1 and TRBJ2-3; D is ambiguous. CDR3 size: 13 residues. Germline CDR1 SQVTM, CDR2 ANQGSEA. Trimming cost V 3 bases and J 0 bases, with 7 bases left between them. The CDR3: CSVEYTSTDTQYF. The CDR3 region has the DNA TGCAGCGTTGAGTATACTAGCACAGATACGCAGTATTTT.

The gene calls are TRBV10-3 and TRBJ2-5; 8 bases fit TRBD2. V was pared by 8 bases and J by 2 bases, with 7 bases of the junction left unmatched. CDR1 and CDR2 (germline): ENHRY, SYGVKD. This CDR3 contains 14 residues. The chain's CDR3 is CAISPASGQETQYF. The DNA for the CDR3 is TGTGCCATCTCGCCGGCTAGCGGGCAAGAGACCCAGTACTTC.

This CDR3 is CASSQGLASASGDQETQYF. In DNA, the CDR3 is TGTGCCAGCAGCCAAGGTCTGGCTTCGGCTAGCGGGGACCAAGAGACCCAGTACTTC. The chain links TRBV4-2 to TRBJ2-5, with TRBD2 matching 9 bases. Trimming removed 1 base from V and 0 bases from J; junction bases left unmatched: 12. This CDR3 contains 19 residues. Per germline, CDR1 LGHNA and CDR2 YNFKEQ.

This chain uses TRBV29-1 with TRBJ1-2, with TRBD1 matching over 7 bases. Trimming removed 7 bases from V and 3 bases from J; junction bases left unmatched: 8. Germline V gives CDR1 SQVTM, CDR2 ANQGSEA. The CDR3 has 13 amino acids. CDR3: CSAWTGADYGYTF. In DNA, the CDR3 is TGCAGCGCATGGACAGGCGCAGACTATGGCTACACCTTC.

This clone was seen once. The chain is built from TRBV29-1 and TRBJ1-2; D possibly corresponds to TRBD1 (5 bases). Germline loops: CDR1 SQVTM, CDR2 ANQGSEA. There are 12 residues in the CDR3. Trimming left V 0 bases short and J 4 bases short, with 6 bases between. CDR3 sequence: CSVEDGTYGYTF. The CDR3, as DNA: TGCAGCGTTGAAGATGGGACCTATGGCTACACCTTC.

The chain joins TRBV9 to TRBJ1-1; 8 positions match TRBD1. This CDR3 is 15 amino acids long. V dropped 3 bases and J dropped 0; count of bases not matched to a gene: 4. Germline V gene lookup returns CDR1 SGDLS and CDR2 YYNGEE. CDR3 sequence (DNA): TGTGCCAGCAGCGAAAGACAGGGGATGAACACTGAAGCTTTCTTT. This codes for CASSERQGMNTEAFF. The full variable domain, completed using reference TRBV9 and TRBJ1-1, is DSGVTQTPKHLITATGQRVTLRCSPRSGDLSVYWYQQSLDQGLQFLIQYYNGEERAKGNILERFSAQQFPDLHSELNLSSLELGDSALYFCASSERQGMNTEAFFGQGTRLTVV.

The CDR3 nucleotides are TGCGCCAGCAGCTACACAGGGGGCGAAGGCAATCAGCCCCAGCATTTT. It codes for CASSYTGGEGNQPQHF. The rearrangement joins TRBV10-2 to TRBJ1-5; 9 bases fit TRBD1. Per the germline V gene, CDR1 is WSHSY and CDR2 is SAAADI. The V gene end was trimmed by 6 bases and the J gene end by 2 bases; junction bases not matched to a gene: 8. This CDR3 is 16 amino acids long.

The rearrangement uses TRBV6-6 and TRBJ2-1; possibly TRBD1 or TRBD2 for D (5 bases each). Germline CDR1 reads MNHNY; CDR2 reads SVGAGI (reference sequence). The germline V and J ends were trimmed by 6 bases and 10 bases, with 10 bases remaining between them. This CDR3 contains 11 residues. CDR3 DNA: TGTGCCAGCAGCCAAGGGACCGAGCAGTTCTTC. It translates to CASSQGTEQFF.

As regards this clone: Germline and junction disagree at one end, which may indicate a read error. The rearrangement joins TRBV11-2 to TRBJ2-7; a possible D gene is TRBD1 (6 bases). CDR1 and CDR2 from the germline V gene are SGHAT and FQNNGV. CDR3 length: 12 amino acids. CDR3 region: CASRQGTYEQYF. DNA for the CDR3: TGCGCTAGCCGTCAGGGGACATACGAGCAGTACTTC.

The chain's CDR3 is CASSPLLAASSSYEQYF. In DNA form, the CDR3 reads TGTGCCAGCAGTCCCCTTCTAGCGGCCTCCAGCTCCTACGAGCAGTACTTC. The V call is TRBV27, the J call TRBJ2-7; TRBD2 matches at 7 bases. There are 17 residues in the CDR3. V shed 5 bases, J shed 0 bases, and the junction held 13 bases outside the gene matches. Germline-derived CDR1 and CDR2 are MNHEY and SMNVEV (reference sequence).

The chain is built from TRBV20-1 and TRBJ2-1; D is possibly TRBD1 (6 bases). Germline CDR1 DFQATT, CDR2 SNEGSKA (reference sequence). Trimming removed 1 base at V and 10 bases at J, with 8 bases between. The CDR3 has 11 residues. CDR3: CSARVDREQFF. CDR3 DNA sequence: TGCAGTGCTAGAGTGGACAGAGAGCAGTTCTTC.

This clone was seen a single time. The rearrangement uses TRBV4-3 and TRBJ2-2, with 11 bases matching TRBD2. V lost 1 base and J lost 0; bases outside the gene matches: 7. This CDR3 has 19 amino acids. Germline loops: CDR1 LGHNA, CDR2 YSLEER. For the CDR3, the DNA is TGCGCCAGCAGCCAAGGACTAGCGGGACAGACTCCGAACACCGGGGAGCTGTTTTTT. Its protein product is CASSQGLAGQTPNTGELFF.

The V gene is TRBV1, the J gene TRBJ2-1; the DNA was not compared with TRBD1, the D call given in the table. TRBV1 is a recognized pseudogene. This CDR3 is 16 amino acids long. The CDR3, as DNA: TGCACCAGCAGCCCAAAAAAGGACAGCTCCTACAATGAGCAGTTCTTC. Translating it yields CTSSPKKDSSYNEQFF.

The CDR3 nucleotides read TGTGCCAGCAGCTTGGGGCAGCCACAAGGAGAGACCCAGTACTTC. This sequence encodes CASSLGQPQGETQYF. The rearrangement links TRBV5-5 to TRBJ2-5; D gene ambiguous. There are 15 residues in the CDR3. Germline CDR1 and CDR2: SGHKS and YYEKEE (reference sequence). Trimming took 0 bases from V and 4 from J, leaving 13 bases between them.

The J gene is TRBJ2-7, the V gene TRBV2; 8 positions agree with TRBD2. The junction had 1 base not matched to a gene; V was cut back by 9 bases and J by 0 bases. The CDR3 has 12 residues. Germline V gene data show CDR1 as SNHLY and CDR2 as FYNNEI. In nucleotides, the CDR3 is TGTGCCAGTAGCGGGGCCTCCTACGAGCAGTACTTC. It yields the protein CASSGASYEQYF.

CDR3 sequence: CASSFVLGSPDTQYF. CDR3 nucleotide sequence: TGTGCCAGCAGCTTTGTCCTCGGGAGTCCGGATACGCAGTATTTT. J is TRBJ2-3 and V is TRBV28; tentative D call: TRBD2 (6 bases). Trimming took 6 bases from V and 6 from J, leaving 19 bases between them. Germline V CDR1 and CDR2: MDHEN, SYDVKM. The CDR3 has 15 residues.

The chain is built from TRBV5-1 and TRBJ2-1, with D possibly being TRBD1 (6 bases). V lost 0 bases, J lost 8 bases, and 12 bases lay in between. The CDR3 extends over 14 amino acids. The V gene's germline CDR1 is SGHRS and CDR2 YFSETQ. The CDR3 is CASSLGQAFYEQFF. CDR3 DNA sequence: TGCGCCAGCAGCTTGGGACAGGCATTCTATGAGCAGTTCTTC.

This chain uses TRBV7-2 with TRBJ2-2, with TRBD2 matching over 10 bases. In germline, CDR1 is SGHTA, CDR2 FQGNSA. There are 15 residues in the CDR3. The V gene end was trimmed by 5 bases and the J gene end by 4 bases; junction bases not matched to a gene: 4. CDR3 sequence reads: CASSPLAGGTGELFF. The DNA for the CDR3 is TGTGCCAGCAGCCCATTAGCGGGGGGCACCGGGGAGCTGTTTTTT.

The rearrangement joins TRBV15 to TRBJ2-5; TRBD1 matches 7 bases. V lost 2 bases to trimming and J lost 3 bases; unmatched junction nucleotides: 9. The CDR3 contains 16 residues. CDR1 is LNHNV and CDR2 is YYDKDF in the germline V gene (reference sequence). The CDR3 loop is CATSRPFAGTEETQYF. The CDR3 DNA reads as TGTGCCACCAGCAGACCTTTTGCCGGGACAGAAGAGACCCAGTACTTC.

The count of this clone is one. This sequence joins TRBV6-1 and TRBJ2-3; D may be TRBD1 or TRBD2 (6 bases each). Germline assignment: CDR1 MNHNS and CDR2 SASEGT. This CDR3 is 17 amino acids long. The germline V and J ends were trimmed by 4 bases and 4 bases, with 21 bases remaining between them. CDR3 protein: CASSALPGGPSPDTQYF. CDR3 coding DNA: TGTGCCAGCAGTGCCCTGCCCGGGGGCCCCAGCCCAGATACGCAGTATTTT.

V usage is TRBV5-1 and J usage is TRBJ1-1; 8 bases are a match to TRBD1. Germline trimming cut 0 bases from V and 5 bases from J; bases unmatched to any gene: 6. CDR1 SGHRS and CDR2 YFSETQ come from the germline V gene. The CDR3 is made up of 15 amino acids. This CDR3 is CASSLVGDRRTEAFF. The CDR3 nucleotides read TGCGCCAGCAGCTTGGTGGGGGACAGGAGGACTGAAGCTTTCTTT.

The chain combines TRBV6-1 with TRBJ2-7, with no clear D. The germline V and J ends were trimmed by 1 base and 0 bases, with 19 bases remaining between them. The CDR3 has 18 amino acids. Germline-derived CDR1 and CDR2 are MNHNS and SASEGT. This chain's CDR3 is CASSEGNRLVISSYEQYF. In DNA, the CDR3 is TGTGCCAGCAGTGAAGGGAACCGCTTAGTAATTAGCTCCTACGAGCAGTACTTC.

The V call is TRBV28, the J call TRBJ1-2, with D perhaps matching TRBD1 (5 bases). CDR3 length equals 16 residues. Germline assignment: CDR1 MDHEN and CDR2 SYDVKM. The V end was cut by 6 bases, the J end by 0 bases, with 17 bases between. This CDR3 reads CASSIRDGYANYGYTF. The DNA for the CDR3 is TGTGCCAGCAGCATACGGGACGGGTACGCTAACTATGGCTACACCTTC.